This TCR beta chain was recovered during a study of human T cells and chemical hapten exposure. Time point meaning: patch test 1, 2 weeks after DPC sensitization. Treatment defined: therapeutic diphenylcyclopropenone sensitization with weekly scalp DPC. TCRdb itself ran the RACE reads through MiXCR, one entry per CDR3 protein. Of about 380,000 distinct CDR3 sequences in the sample, roughly 5% are singletons; the top ten hold 2% to 2.5%. The CDR3 runs to 14 residues. Trimming cost V 7 bases and J 8 bases, with 18 bases left between them. The sequencing used whole blood, collected in connection with sensitization to the hapten diphenylcyclopropenone (DPC). This clonotype was obtained from a woman in her fifties or sixties with alopecia areata. Some clones in this sample may be carry-over from other donors' samples. The gene calls are TRBV12-3 or TRBV12-4 and TRBJ1-5, with D maybe TRBD1 (5 bases). CDR3 protein: CASTPDWGVEPQHF. The CDR3 DNA sequence: TGTGCCAGCACCCCGGACTGGGGCGTGGAGCCCCAGCATTTT.